This T cell receptor beta chain was captured in a study of shared clonotypes between healthy human individuals. A note on this clone: The antigen is undetermined.

In the sorted-subset replicate PCRs, 150 to 200 ng DNA, 25,000 to 30,000 T cell genomes, was used. Assay: immunoSEQ multiplex PCR; the TCRdb copy retains only in-frame clones and omits some. The table has millions of clones, 95% seen once. There are 13 residues in the CDR3. Germline V gene lookup returns CDR1 LGHNA and CDR2 YNFKEQ. Trimming shortened V by 2 bases and J by 7 bases, and 9 bases separated the two germline ends. Study-level findings and limits: Generally, estimated richness proved larger in naive subsets than it did in memory subsets. Across several donors, naive CD4 shared 5% to 6%, naive CD8 about 3.2%, memory CD4 more than 2%, memory CD8 0.4% to 0.5%. Generation probabilities of non-shared clonotypes were lower (relative to those shared by all four donors).

The rearrangement links TRBV4-2 to TRBJ2-1, with D unclear. This TCR was sampled from a man in his late teens or twenties in good health. Sequencing was carried out using naive CD4+ T cells sorted from blood. Subset given: CD45RA+ positively selected. CDR3 sequence (DNA): TGTGCCAGCAGCCAAAGGGAAGGGAATGAGCAGTTCTTC. Protein sequence: CASSQREGNEQFF.